These T cell receptor beta chains were read from a single sample in a study of shared clonotypes between healthy human individuals. The repertoire was sequenced with immunoSEQ multiplex PCR; TCRdb's copy has only in-frame clones and lacks some. This table has 800,000 or so clones, 90% to 98% appearing once. Sequenced input: naive CD8+ T cells sorted from blood. The receptors stem from a man younger than 40 in good health. The CDR3 runs from the conserved cysteine through the conserved F or W. The D gene is left open where the match is weak. The size field is filled for only some rows; it gives once, few, many or a size class.

d_call,v_call,clone_size,j_call,cdr3_aa,cdr3_nt
.,TRBV7-3,.,TRBJ2-5,CASSLIGDSKETQYF,TGTGCCAGCAGCTTAATAGGGGACTCGAAAGAGACCCAGTACTTC
TRBD1,TRBV5-1,.,TRBJ2-5,CASDRGKETQYF,TGCGCCAGCGACAGGGGAAAAGAGACCCAGTACTTC
.,TRBV6-5,.,TRBJ1-1,CASSYSGLVLNTEAFF,TGTGCCAGCAGTTACTCGGGCCTCGTCCTGAACACTGAAGCTTTCTTT
.,TRBV9,.,TRBJ2-3,CASSEWDSTDTQYF,TGTGCCAGCAGCGAGTGGGACTCCACAGATACGCAGTATTTT
TRBD1,TRBV7-8,.,TRBJ1-2,CASSFKQGAHYGYTF,TGTGCCAGCAGCTTCAAACAGGGGGCGCACTATGGCTACACCTTC
.,TRBV29-1,.,TRBJ2-7,CSVVTGGRSYEQYF,TGCAGCGTTGTCACTGGGGGGAGATCGTACGAGCAGTACTTC
TRBD1,TRBV11-2,.,TRBJ2-7,CASSRYSGTGYEQYF,TGTGCCAGCAGCCGCTACTCCGGGACAGGATACGAGCAGTACTTC
.,TRBV5-4,.,TRBJ2-3,CASSPESTDTQYF,TGTGCCAGCAGCCCTGAGAGCACAGATACGCAGTATTTT
TRBD1,TRBV6-5,.,TRBJ2-1,CASKLGQGYNEQFF,TGTGCCAGCAAACTGGGACAGGGGTACAATGAGCAGTTCTTC
.,TRBV28,few,TRBJ1-2,CASRTADYGYTF,TGTGCCAGCAGGACGGCGGACTATGGCTACACCTTC
.,TRBV5-1,.,TRBJ2-7,CASSLSTGEQYF,TGCGCCAGCAGCTTGTCGACGGGGGAGCAGTACTTC
.,TRBV27,.,TRBJ2-7,CASSLSIGPLVYEQYF,TGTGCCAGCAGTTTATCGATCGGTCCCCTCGTCTACGAGCAGTACTTC
.,TRBV6-1,few,TRBJ2-7,CASRRLPATYEQYF,TGTGCCAGCAGACGCCTCCCGGCCACCTACGAGCAGTACTTC
.,TRBV11-2,.,TRBJ1-5,CASSFGVGQPQHF,TGTGCCAGCAGCTTTGGGGTAGGGCAGCCCCAGCATTTT
.,TRBV5-6,.,TRBJ2-7,CASTEGGFREQYF,TGTGCCAGCACCGAGGGAGGCTTTCGCGAGCAGTACTTC
.,TRBV5-6,once,TRBJ2-3,CASSFFGTQYF,TGTGCCAGCAGCTTCTTTGGTACGCAGTATTTT
.,TRBV6-1,.,TRBJ1-5,CASRSGANSNQPQHF,TGTGCCAGCAGATCAGGGGCGAATAGCAATCAGCCCCAGCATTTT
.,TRBV30,.,TRBJ2-6,CAWSSGHSGANVLTF,TGTGCCTGGAGTTCGGGACACTCTGGGGCCAACGTCCTGACTTTC
.,TRBV7-9,.,TRBJ2-2,CASSPRLLNTGELFF,TGTGCCAGCAGTCCCAGGCTCCTGAACACCGGGGAGCTGTTTTTT
TRBD1,TRBV4-1,.,TRBJ1-5,CASSQVGDRGDYSNQPQHF,TGCGCCAGCAGCCAAGTAGGAGACAGGGGCGATTATAGCAATCAGCCCCAGCATTTT
TRBD1,TRBV4-1,.,TRBJ2-1,CASSQFTGGRYEQFF,TGCGCCAGCAGCCAGTTCACAGGGGGCAGATATGAGCAGTTCTTC
TRBD1,TRBV7-9,.,TRBJ2-1,CASRGDRVDEQFF,TGTGCCAGCCGAGGGGACAGGGTTGATGAGCAGTTCTTC
.,TRBV9,.,TRBJ1-1,CASSVVSGLEAFF,TGTGCCAGCAGCGTAGTTTCTGGGCTTGAAGCTTTCTTT
TRBD1,TRBV7-9,.,TRBJ2-2,CASSLVKGAGTGELFF,TGTGCCAGCAGCTTAGTGAAGGGGGCTGGCACCGGGGAGCTGTTTTTT
TRBD1,TRBV6-5,.,TRBJ1-4,CASSPRGTDEKLFF,TGTGCCAGCAGTCCCAGGGGGACGGATGAAAAACTGTTTTTT
TRBD2,TRBV7-8,.,TRBJ2-2,CASSYPLAGGGTGELFF,TGTGCCAGCAGCTACCCTCTAGCGGGAGGGGGCACCGGGGAGCTGTTTTTT
TRBD1,TRBV30,.,TRBJ2-4,CAWQPGTGVAKNIQYF,TGTGCCTGGCAACCCGGGACAGGGGTAGCCAAAAACATTCAGTACTTC
TRBD2,TRBV9,.,TRBJ2-1,CASSVAEGKLAEAGGEQFF,TGTGCCAGCAGCGTAGCTGAGGGAAAACTAGCGGAGGCCGGGGGTGAGCAGTTCTTC
.,TRBV7-9,.,TRBJ1-4,CASSFRRPSNEKLFF,TGTGCCAGCAGCTTCCGTCGACCTTCTAATGAAAAACTGTTTTTT
TRBD2,TRBV10-3,once,TRBJ2-7,CAISDLGLAGNEQYF,TGTGCCATCAGTGACCTGGGACTAGCGGGAAACGAGCAGTACTTC
.,TRBV28,.,TRBJ1-5,CASSSHDSPIHQPQHF,TGTGCCAGCAGTTCCCATGACAGTCCGATTCATCAGCCCCAGCATTTT
.,TRBV11-2,.,TRBJ2-7,CASSPWIGADEQYF,TGTGCCAGCAGCCCCTGGATAGGGGCCGACGAGCAGTACTTC
TRBD2,TRBV27,.,TRBJ2-3,CASSLKRPGTRITDTQYF,TGTGCCAGCAGCCTAAAACGCCCCGGGACTAGAATAACAGATACGCAGTATTTT
.,TRBV28,once,TRBJ2-7,CASSLWPYSYEQYF,TGTGCCAGCAGTTTGTGGCCTTACTCCTACGAGCAGTACTTC
TRBD2,TRBV14,.,TRBJ2-3,CASSLTSGRTDTQYF,TGTGCCAGCAGCTTGACTAGCGGGAGGACAGATACGCAGTATTTT
.,TRBV27,.,TRBJ2-2,CASKATGELFF,TGTGCCAGCAAGGCCACCGGGGAGCTGTTTTTT
.,TRBV9,once,TRBJ2-1,CASSLLLLGEQFF,TGTGCCAGCAGCCTCCTGCTCCTTGGTGAGCAGTTCTTC
TRBD1,TRBV29-1,.,TRBJ2-1,CSVERGLPSDYNEQFF,TGCAGCGTTGAAAGGGGGCTCCCGTCTGACTACAATGAGCAGTTCTTC
.,TRBV29-1,.,TRBJ1-1,CSAEGGYRATEAFF,TGCAGCGCCGAAGGGGGATATAGGGCCACTGAAGCTTTCTTT
.,TRBV7-9,.,TRBJ2-7,CASSPWTDYEQYF,TGTGCCAGCAGCCCCTGGACGGACTACGAGCAGTACTTC
.,TRBV7-9,.,TRBJ2-3,CASSPHPTDTQYF,TGTGCCAGCAGCCCCCATCCCACAGATACGCAGTATTTT
.,TRBV7-3,.,TRBJ2-1,CASSELGGGENEQFF,TGTGCCAGCAGCGAACTGGGAGGCGGTGAAAATGAGCAGTTCTTC
.,TRBV7-8,.,TRBJ1-2,CASSLPDRGRYDGYTF,TGTGCCAGCAGCTTACCCGACCGAGGAAGGTACGATGGCTACACCTTC
TRBD2,TRBV18,.,TRBJ2-3,CASSPRVAGGSTDTQYF,TGTGCCAGCTCACCACGTGTAGCGGGAGGGAGCACAGATACGCAGTATTTT
.,TRBV5-1,.,TRBJ2-7,CASSIGFFYEQYF,TGCGCCAGCAGCATTGGATTTTTCTACGAGCAGTACTTC
.,TRBV11-1,.,TRBJ2-7,CASSPAGAGEQYF,TGTGCCAGCAGCCCCGCGGGGGCTGGTGAGCAGTACTTC
TRBD2,TRBV9,.,TRBJ2-1,CASSAPTSGIWHEQFF,TGTGCCAGCAGCGCTCCCACTAGCGGGATTTGGCATGAGCAGTTCTTC
TRBD2,TRBV7-9,.,TRBJ2-7,CASSPQTSGGSYEQYF,TGTGCCAGCAGCCCTCAGACTAGCGGGGGTTCCTACGAGCAGTACTTC
TRBD2,TRBV7-8,.,TRBJ2-1,CASSFRRLAGDNEQFF,TGTGCCAGCAGCTTTCGGCGACTAGCGGGAGATAATGAGCAGTTCTTC
TRBD2,TRBV9,.,TRBJ2-7,CASSGGTGGYEQYF,TGTGCCAGCAGCGGTGGGACGGGAGGCTACGAGCAGTACTTC
TRBD2,TRBV6-5,.,TRBJ2-7,CASSYSAGLEQYF,TGTGCCAGCAGTTACTCAGCGGGGTTAGAGCAGTACTTC
.,TRBV7-2,.,TRBJ2-7,CASSSGTDVTYEQYF,TGTGCCAGCAGCTCAGGGACTGACGTGACCTACGAGCAGTACTTC
TRBD2,TRBV9,.,TRBJ2-7,CASSGLDKREGPSSEQYF,TGTGCCAGCAGCGGCCTGGATAAGCGGGAGGGCCCTTCCTCCGAGCAGTACTTC
.,TRBV7-9,once,TRBJ1-1,CASSLARGLSTEAFF,TGTGCCAGCAGCTTAGCCCGGGGACTGAGCACTGAAGCTTTCTTT
.,TRBV1,.,TRBJ1-5,CTSSQDGGQGLNQPQHF,TGCACCAGCAGCCAAGATGGCGGACAGGGCCTCAATCAGCCCCAGCATTTT
TRBD2,TRBV7-9,.,TRBJ2-1,CASTLGLAGGVEQFF,TGTGCCAGCACCTTAGGGCTAGCGGGAGGCGTTGAGCAGTTCTTC